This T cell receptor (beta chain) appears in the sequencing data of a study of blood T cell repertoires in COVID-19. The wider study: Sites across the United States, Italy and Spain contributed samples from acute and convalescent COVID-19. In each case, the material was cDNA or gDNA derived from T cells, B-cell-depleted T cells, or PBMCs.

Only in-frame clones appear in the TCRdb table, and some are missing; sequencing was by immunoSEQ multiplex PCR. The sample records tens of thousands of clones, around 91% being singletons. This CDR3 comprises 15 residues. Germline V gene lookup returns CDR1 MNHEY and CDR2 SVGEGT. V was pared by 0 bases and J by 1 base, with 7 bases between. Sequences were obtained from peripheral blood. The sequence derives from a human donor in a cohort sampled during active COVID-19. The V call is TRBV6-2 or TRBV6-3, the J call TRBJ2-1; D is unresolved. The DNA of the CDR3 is TGTGCCAGCAGTTACTCTGAGCCATCCTACAATGAGCAGTTCTTC. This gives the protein CASSYSEPSYNEQFF.